This T cell receptor (beta chain) was documented in a study of T cell responses to AZD1222 COVID-19 vaccine (dated by TCRdb to the early 2020s). The study in broad terms: AZD1222 recipients given second doses at about 4 weeks or at about 12 weeks were pooled, since spike-specific TCR depth and breadth were not found to differ between the two schedules. TCR sequencing covered about 230 trial participants: about 210 given two doses of AZD1222 and 26 given two doses of MenACWY control vaccine. Trial participants were enrolled into age subgroups of 18-55, 56-69 and 70-plus years, which contained approximately 150, 30 and 60 TCR-sequenced participants, respectively. Points the paper makes about the study in general: The 56-69-year group was small, and its depth increase did not reach significance, likely because of low power. Because no samples from the day 14 peak response were available, repertoires could be characterized only after the peak T cell response. A significant rise in spike-specific TCR breadth and depth was observed after two AZD1222 doses relative to day 0 and relative to MenACWY recipients. Conclusions about previously exposed vaccinees are limited because only 5 or 6 AZD1222 recipients were SARS-CoV-2 seropositive at baseline. Nearly half of unique spike-specific TCRs reportedly recognized epitopes outside regions mutated in the B.1.351 and B.1.1.7 variants. Most participants were white British and females outnumbered males, and the authors suggested that clonal diversity may have been underestimated. The vaccine-associated CD4 TCRs covered the entire spike protein, and the dominant responses fell in regions 160-218 and 743-854.

Taken with the paper, the label for time point translates to: baseline before first vaccination. Vaccinee samples came from UK trials COV001 and COV002, including a single-blind randomized controlled phase 2/3 trial of AZD1222 (ChAdOx1 nCoV-19) in healthy adults. For TCRbeta chain sequencing, PBMC samples from trial participants were taken at day 0 and at day 28 after the second dose. Reading the germline V gene (reference sequence) gives CDR1 LNHDA and CDR2 SQIVND. Measured from the cysteine to the phenylalanine, the CDR3 is 13 residues long. Only CDR3 DNA remains: 39 bases, in frame from the first base. The junction carries 9 bases between V and J, which are trimmed by 6 bases and 1 base respectively. Worth noting for this clone: Its target antigen remains unknown. Per-base quality was not reported, and no clone a single base away is much larger than it.

The CDR3 regions of human TCRbeta chains were analyzed by immunosequencing. As for the original processing: Repertoire TCRs were matched against a reference library of SARS-CoV-2-specific TCRs generated with the MIRA antigen-specificity platform. Breadth was defined as the fraction of unique TCRs that were SARS-CoV-2-associated, and depth was defined as the fraction of total T cells that were SARS-CoV-2-associated. Each spike-specific TCR was assigned to its reactive spike region and to a CD4 or CD8 class using the MIRA data. Log10-transformed breadth and depth values were compared by one-way ANOVA with Sidak's multiple comparisons tests. Sourced from immuneACCESS, this table was stored by TCRdb with only in-frame sequences that have V and J called. A share of the clones is absent; for the studies checked, an unresolved V gene accounts for under half, and the remainder has no known explanation. V and J calls and clone size are copied from that table; D and trimming were computed from the DNA. Within this sample are around 95,000 clones, with around nine tenths of them counted one time only. Together, the top ten hold 2.8% of the sample.

The sequenced sample was peripheral blood, obtained on day 0 of AZD1222 vaccination. The sequence was obtained from an adult in good health. The receptor chain draws on TRBV19 and TRBJ1-1; TRBD1 could be the D gene, as 6 bases match. The CDR3 region has the sequence CASRTGENTEAFF. DNA sequence: TGTGCCAGTAGGACAGGAGAGAACACTGAAGCTTTCTTT.